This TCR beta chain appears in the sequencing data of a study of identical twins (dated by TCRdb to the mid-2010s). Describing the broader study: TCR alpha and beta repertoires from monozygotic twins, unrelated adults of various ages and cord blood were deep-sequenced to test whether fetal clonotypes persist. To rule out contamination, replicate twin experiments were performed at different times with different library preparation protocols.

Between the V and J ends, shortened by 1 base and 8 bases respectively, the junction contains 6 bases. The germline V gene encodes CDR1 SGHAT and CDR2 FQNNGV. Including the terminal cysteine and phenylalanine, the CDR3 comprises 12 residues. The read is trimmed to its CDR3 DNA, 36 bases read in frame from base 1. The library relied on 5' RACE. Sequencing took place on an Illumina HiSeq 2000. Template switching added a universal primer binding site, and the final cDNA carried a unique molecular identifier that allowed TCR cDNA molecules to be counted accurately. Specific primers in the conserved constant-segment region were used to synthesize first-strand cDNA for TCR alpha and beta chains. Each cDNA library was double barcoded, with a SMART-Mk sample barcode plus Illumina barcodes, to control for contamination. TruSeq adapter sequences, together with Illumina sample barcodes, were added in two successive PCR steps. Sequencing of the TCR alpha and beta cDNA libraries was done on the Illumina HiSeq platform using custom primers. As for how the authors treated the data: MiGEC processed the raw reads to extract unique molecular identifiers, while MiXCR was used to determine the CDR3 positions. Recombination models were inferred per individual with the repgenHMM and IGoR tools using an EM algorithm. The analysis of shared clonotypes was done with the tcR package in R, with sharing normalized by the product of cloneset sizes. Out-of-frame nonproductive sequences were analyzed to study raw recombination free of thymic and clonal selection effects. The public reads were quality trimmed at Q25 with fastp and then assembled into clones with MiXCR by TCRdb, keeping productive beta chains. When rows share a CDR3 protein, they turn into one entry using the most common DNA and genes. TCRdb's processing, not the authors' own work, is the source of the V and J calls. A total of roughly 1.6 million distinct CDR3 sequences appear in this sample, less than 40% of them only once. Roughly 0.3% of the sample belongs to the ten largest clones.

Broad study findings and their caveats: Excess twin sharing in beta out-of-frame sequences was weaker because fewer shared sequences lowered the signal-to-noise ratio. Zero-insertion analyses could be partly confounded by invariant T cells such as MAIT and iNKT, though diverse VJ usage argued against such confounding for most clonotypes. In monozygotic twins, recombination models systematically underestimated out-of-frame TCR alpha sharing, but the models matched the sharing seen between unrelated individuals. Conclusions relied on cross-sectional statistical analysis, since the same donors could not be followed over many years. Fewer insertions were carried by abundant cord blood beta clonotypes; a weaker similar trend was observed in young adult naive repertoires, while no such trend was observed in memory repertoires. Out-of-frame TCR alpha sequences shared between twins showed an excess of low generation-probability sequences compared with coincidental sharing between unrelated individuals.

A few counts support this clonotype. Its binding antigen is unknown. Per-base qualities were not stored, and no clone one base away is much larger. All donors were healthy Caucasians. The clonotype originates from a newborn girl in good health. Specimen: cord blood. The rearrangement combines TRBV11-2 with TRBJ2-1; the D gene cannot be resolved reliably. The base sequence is TGTGCCAGCAGCTTAGCCGCCCATGAGCAGTTCTTC. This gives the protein CASSLAAHEQFF.